A single sample gave rise to the 28 T cell receptor beta chains below, sequenced in a study of glioma-infiltrating T cells. Using RNA template, CDR3s of TCR alpha and beta were amplified with iRepertoire arm-PCR. MiXCR, run by TCRdb on the multiplex PCR reads, gives a single entry per CDR3 protein. The data hold approximately 89,000 distinct CDR3 sequences, with approximately 22% observed a single time. The sample was glioma tissue, nonneoplastic brain tissue, or PBMCs (not recorded which). Receptors originate from a human donor with low-grade glioma or glioblastoma, undergoing nonglioma brain surgery, or in good health (not recorded which).

The table lists this clonotype with a few counts. V usage is TRBV18 and J usage is TRBJ2-5; 8 bases line up with TRBD2. The CDR3 consists of 15 residues. Trimming at V came to 6 bases and at J to 0 bases, leaving 6 bases not matched to a gene. Germline V gene sequence: CDR1 KGHSH, CDR2 LQKENI. The CDR3 DNA reads as TGTGCCAGCTCTCTTAGCGGGGCGTACCAAGAGACCCAGTACTTC. Amino acid sequence: CASSLSGAYQETQYF.

This clonotype has a count of ten or more. The chain couples TRBV6-1 to TRBJ1-6; D perhaps matches TRBD1 (5 bases). The CDR3 totals 16 residues. Germline CDR1 MNHNS, CDR2 SASEGT. The V end lost 5 bases, the J end lost 8 bases, and 19 bases lay between the germline ends. CDR3 protein: CASSYSFFGGDSPLHF. The CDR3 region has the DNA TGTGCCAGCAGTTATTCTTTCTTTGGAGGGGATTCACCCCTCCACTTT.

This clonotype was detected only a few times. This chain uses TRBV5-4 with TRBJ1-2, with D possibly TRBD1 on 5 matching bases. The CDR3 is 15 residues long. With 0 bases removed from V and 6 bases from J, the gap between germline ends came to 15 bases. Germline loops: CDR1 SGHNT, CDR2 YYREEE (reference sequence). CDR3 sequence reads: CASSLDEQGSNGYTF. The CDR3 coding sequence is TGTGCCAGCAGCTTGGATGAGCAGGGATCGAATGGCTACACCTTC.

This clonotype occurred many times. The chain employs TRBV7-6 and TRBJ2-3; unclear D gene. Germline V gene lookup returns CDR1 SGHVS and CDR2 FNYEAQ. CDR3 size: 13 residues. The V end lost 5 bases, the J end lost 8 bases, and 14 bases lay between the germline ends. CDR3 DNA sequence: TGTGCCAGCAGCGGCCTAAGCCTAGGTACGCAGTATTTT. Protein product: CASSGLSLGTQYF.

This clonotype was picked up many times. V usage is TRBV4-2 and J usage is TRBJ2-3, with D perhaps TRBD1 or TRBD2 (5 bases each). Germline loops: CDR1 LGHNA, CDR2 YNFKEQ. The CDR3 has 14 amino acids. Trimming removed 2 bases from V and 1 base from J, with 7 bases in between. In nucleotides, the CDR3 is TGTGCCAGCAGCCAATCGGGGCGCACAGATACGCAGTATTTT. Translating gives CASSQSGRTDTQYF.

There are many counts of this clonotype. This rearrangement joins TRBV20-1 to TRBJ2-5; D ambiguous. The germline V gene encodes CDR1 DFQATT and CDR2 SNEGSKA (reference sequence). CDR3 size: 13 residues. Trimming removed 2 bases from V and 1 base from J, with 8 bases in between. CDR3 loop: CSARRTVQETQYF. The CDR3, as DNA: TGCAGTGCTAGAAGGACGGTCCAAGAGACCCAGTACTTC.

The chain uses TRBV12-3 or TRBV12-4 and TRBJ2-4, with D tentatively TRBD1 or TRBD2 (5 bases each). Trimming took off 4 bases at V and 0 bases at J, with 10 bases between the two ends. The CDR3 length is 15 residues. The CDR3: CASSSSGTAKNIQYF. The CDR3 DNA is TGTGCCAGCAGTTCATCCGGGACAGCCAAAAACATTCAGTACTTC.

This clonotype was picked up many times. The chain links TRBV10-2 to TRBJ1-1; a possible D gene is TRBD1 (5 bases). Germline CDR1 is WSHSY and CDR2 is SAAADI. With 8 bases removed from V and 1 base from J, the gap between germline ends came to 14 bases. CDR3 length: 14 residues. The CDR3 here is CASQIDSQNTEAFF. CDR3 bases: TGCGCCAGCCAAATCGACAGCCAGAACACTGAAGCTTTCTTT.

This clonotype came up a few times. CDR3 region: CASSLGSADQETQYF. CDR3 in DNA: TGTGCCAGCAGTTTGGGGTCGGCAGACCAAGAGACCCAGTACTTC. The chain uses TRBV12-3 or TRBV12-4 and TRBJ2-5, with D uncertain. The CDR3 contains 15 residues. V was trimmed by 3 bases and J by 0 bases, leaving 11 bases between them.

The chain joins TRBV5-4 to TRBJ2-3; the D is unclear. The CDR3 is 12 amino acids. V dropped 1 base and J dropped 7 bases, with 7 bases sitting between them. Looked up from germline, CDR1 is SGHNT and CDR2 is YYREEE (reference sequence). CDR3 bases: TGTGCCAGCAGCTTGTACGGTAATACGCAGTATTTT. As protein: CASSLYGNTQYF.

About this clonotype: A much larger clone lies a single base off, so this may be a read error. This chain joins TRBV6-5 and TRBJ2-7, with TRBD2 as a possible D gene (5 bases). Germline-derived CDR1 and CDR2 are MNHEY and SVGAGI. The CDR3 runs to 13 residues. CDR3 protein: CAISVREKIEQYF. CDR3 DNA: TGTGCCATCAGTGTACGGGAAAAGATCGAGCAGTACTTC.

J is TRBJ2-7 and V is TRBV27, with D possibly called TRBD1 or TRBD2 (6 bases each). The V gene lost 10 bases and the J gene lost 4 bases, with 17 bases spanning the gap. The germline gives CDR1 MNHEY, CDR2 SMNVEV (reference sequence). The length of the CDR3 is 13 residues. The CDR3 region is CAIRGQGTYEQYF. The CDR3 DNA reads as TGTGCCATCCGAGGTCAGGGGACTTACGAGCAGTACTTC.

This clonotype came up a few times. The chain joins TRBV7-8 to TRBJ2-3; D perhaps matches TRBD1 (5 bases). The CDR3 spans 14 residues. Germline V lookup: CDR1 SGHVS, CDR2 FQNEAQ. Trimming removed 1 base at V and 2 bases at J, with 7 bases between. The CDR3 is CASSLDRYTDTQYF. In DNA, the CDR3 is TGTGCCAGCAGCTTAGACAGGTACACAGATACGCAGTATTTT.

V usage is TRBV12-3 or TRBV12-4 and J usage is TRBJ2-5; possibly TRBD1 for D (6 bases). V was cut by 4 bases and J by 4 bases, with 19 bases left in between. CDR3 length: 16 residues. The CDR3 DNA reads as TGTGCCAGCAGTTCAGGGTATCGGACAGACGGAGAGACCCAGTACTTC. This sequence encodes CASSSGYRTDGETQYF.

This clonotype has a count of ten or more. The chain uses TRBV12-3 or TRBV12-4 and TRBJ2-2, with no clear D. This CDR3 region has 15 residues. V was shortened by 4 bases and J by 5 bases, with 14 bases between the two germline ends. The CDR3 region is CASSYWSRGTGELFF. The CDR3 DNA is TGTGCCAGCAGTTATTGGTCCCGCGGAACCGGGGAGCTGTTTTTT.

V gene TRBV5-1 combines with J gene TRBJ2-1; D remains ambiguous. This CDR3 has 12 residues. V shed 4 bases and J shed 5 bases, with 7 bases lying between them. Looked up from germline, CDR1 is SGHRS and CDR2 is YFSETQ. The CDR3 is CASSLGNNEQFF. The CDR3 DNA reads TGCGCCAGCAGCCTGGGCAACAATGAGCAGTTCTTC. The complete variable domain, with remaining parts taken from reference TRBV5-1 and TRBJ2-1, reads KAGVTQTPRYLIKTRGQQVTLSCSPISGHRSVSWYQQTPGQGLQFLFEYFSETQRNKGNFPGRFSGRQFSNSRSEMNVSTLELGDSALYLCASSLGNNEQFFGPGTRLTVL.

About this clonotype: A much larger clone sits a single nucleotide away, making a read error possible. This rearrangement joins TRBV6-5 to TRBJ1-3, with D unresolved. In germline, CDR1 is MNHEY, CDR2 SVGAGI. The CDR3 loop spans 17 amino acids. The CDR3 reads CASSYRHGRSSGDTIYF. The CDR3 nucleotides read TGTGCCAGCAGTTACCGCCATGGGAGAAGCTCTGGAGACACCATATATTTT.

The chain carries TRBV7-9 and TRBJ1-4, with TRBD1 as a possible D gene (5 bases). The CDR3 spans 14 residues. The ends were cut back, 1 base at V and 8 bases at J, with 11 bases in the middle. The V gene's germline CDR1 is SEHNR and CDR2 FQNEAQ (reference sequence). This chain's CDR3 is CASSLGSGDEKLFF. CDR3 in DNA: TGTGCCAGCAGCTTAGGGTCCGGGGACGAAAAACTGTTTTTT.

The genes are TRBV29-1 and TRBJ2-4; 11 bases fit TRBD1. The germline gives CDR1 SQVTM, CDR2 ANQGSEA. This CDR3 has 13 amino acids. The trim removed 4 bases at V and 7 bases at J, leaving 3 bases unmatched. This chain's CDR3 is CSVAGTGGNIQYF. CDR3 nucleotide sequence: TGCAGCGTTGCAGGGACAGGGGGGAACATTCAGTACTTC.

This clonotype has at least ten counts. The chain carries TRBV7-9 and TRBJ2-3; no clear D. Looked up from germline, CDR1 is SEHNR and CDR2 is FQNEAQ (reference sequence). The CDR3 sequence is 13 residues long. V lost 5 bases to trimming and J lost 3 bases, with 9 bases between them. CDR3 in amino acids: CASSGSRTDTQYF. The CDR3 DNA is TGTGCCAGCAGCGGCAGCCGGACAGATACGCAGTATTTT.

The table lists this clonotype with many counts. The V and J genes are TRBV20-1 and TRBJ2-3; 7 bases line up with TRBD2. CDR3 length: 16 residues. Germline CDR1 is DFQATT and CDR2 is SNEGSKA (reference sequence). The junction had 10 bases not matched to a gene; V was cut back by 0 bases and J by 4 bases. CDR3 loop: CSARDPGLRKSDTQYF. CDR3 in DNA: TGCAGTGCTAGAGATCCGGGACTAAGAAAATCAGATACGCAGTATTTT.

This clonotype was counted between two and nine times. The rearrangement joins TRBV20-1 to TRBJ1-2; D gene uncertain. This CDR3 has 15 residues. V shed 0 bases and J shed 7 bases, with 18 bases lying between them. The germline gives CDR1 DFQATT, CDR2 SNEGSKA (reference sequence). The CDR3 coding sequence is TGCAGTGCTAGAGATCCAGTAGTGACCCACGGTGGCTACACCTTC. It encodes CSARDPVVTHGGYTF.

Many counts were recorded for this clonotype. The J gene is TRBJ1-4, the V gene TRBV20-1; weak D call: TRBD1 (6 bases). This CDR3 comprises 17 residues. With 1 base removed from V and 7 bases from J, the gap between germline ends came to 22 bases. Germline values: CDR1 DFQATT, CDR2 SNEGSKA (reference sequence). The CDR3 DNA reads as TGCAGTGCTAGAGGGGTACAGGGAGGGGAAGGCATTGAAAAACTGTTTTTT. It codes for CSARGVQGGEGIEKLFF.

This clonotype was seen many times. The V gene is TRBV20-1, the J gene TRBJ1-5; a possible D gene is TRBD1 (5 bases). The CDR3 extends over 16 amino acids. V lost 5 bases and J lost 1, with 18 bases in between. Germline assignment: CDR1 DFQATT and CDR2 SNEGSKA (reference sequence). The CDR3 reads CSARPRGEVSNQPQHF. DNA of the CDR3: TGCAGTGCTCGTCCCCGGGGGGAGGTCAGCAATCAGCCCCAGCATTTT.

This clonotype was counted at least ten times. The chain joins TRBV19 to TRBJ1-1, with no clear D. Germline assignment: CDR1 LNHDA and CDR2 SQIVND (reference sequence). V lost 8 bases, J lost 1 base, and 11 bases lay in between. This CDR3 comprises 13 residues. The CDR3 region is CASPRRKNTEAFF. The CDR3 bases are TGTGCCAGTCCCAGACGGAAGAACACTGAAGCTTTCTTT. Filled out from reference TRBV19 and TRBJ1-1, the complete variable domain reads DGGITQSPKYLFRKEGQNVTLSCEQNLNHDAMYWYRQDPGQGLRLIYYSQIVNDFQKGDIAEGYSVSREKKESFPLTVTSAQKNPTAFYLCASPRRKNTEAFFGQGTRLTVV.

Worth noting for this clonotype: This clone may be a read error of a much larger clone one base away. The genes are TRBV20-1 and TRBJ2-3, with 7 bases matching TRBD2. Germline values: CDR1 DFQATT, CDR2 SNEGSKA (reference sequence). This CDR3 is built from 14 residues. V shed 1 base and J 4 bases; nucleotides not matched to a gene: 5. The CDR3 DNA reads TGCAGTGCTAGAGTGTGGACTAGGGCAGATACGCAGTATTTT. Translating it yields CSARVWTRADTQYF.

The rearrangement links TRBV7-2 to TRBJ2-7, with 7 nucleotides matching TRBD2. The V gene end was trimmed by 1 base and the J gene end by 3 bases; junction bases not matched to a gene: 3. This CDR3 has 14 amino acids. Germline V gene sequence: CDR1 SGHTA, CDR2 FQGNSA. CDR3 nucleotides: TGTGCCAGCAGCTTAGTGGGGGGGGTCTACGAGCAGTACTTC. Translated: CASSLVGGVYEQYF.

The CDR3 sequence: CASSSLYRAPNTEAFF. DNA of the CDR3: TGTGCCAGCAGCTCGCTCTACAGGGCCCCGAACACTGAAGCTTTCTTT. This chain joins TRBV7-9 and TRBJ1-1; D is perhaps TRBD1 (6 bases). This CDR3 has 16 residues. Germline V gene lookup returns CDR1 SEHNR and CDR2 FQNEAQ (reference sequence). V lost 4 bases and J 1 base, leaving 16 bases between the germline ends.